This T cell receptor (beta chain) was sequenced for a study of T cell responses to AZD1222 COVID-19 vaccine. TCRdb's copy holds only in-frame clones and misses some; the assay was immunoSEQ multiplex PCR. The repertoire holds fewer than 110,000 clones, approximately 89% seen once, with approximately 22% in the top ten. V gave up 7 bases and J gave up 4 bases, with 25 bases separating them. This CDR3 is 17 amino acids long. Sample: peripheral blood, taken on day 0 of AZD1222 vaccination. The chain combines TRBV23-1 with TRBJ2-5, with D perhaps matching TRBD2 (5 bases). TRBV23-1 is reported as an ORF; its role is uncertain. The source is an adult in good health. This CDR3 reads CASNFTPGKARRETQYF. CDR3 bases: TGCGCCAGCAACTTTACCCCGGGGAAGGCGAGACGAGAGACCCAGTACTTC.